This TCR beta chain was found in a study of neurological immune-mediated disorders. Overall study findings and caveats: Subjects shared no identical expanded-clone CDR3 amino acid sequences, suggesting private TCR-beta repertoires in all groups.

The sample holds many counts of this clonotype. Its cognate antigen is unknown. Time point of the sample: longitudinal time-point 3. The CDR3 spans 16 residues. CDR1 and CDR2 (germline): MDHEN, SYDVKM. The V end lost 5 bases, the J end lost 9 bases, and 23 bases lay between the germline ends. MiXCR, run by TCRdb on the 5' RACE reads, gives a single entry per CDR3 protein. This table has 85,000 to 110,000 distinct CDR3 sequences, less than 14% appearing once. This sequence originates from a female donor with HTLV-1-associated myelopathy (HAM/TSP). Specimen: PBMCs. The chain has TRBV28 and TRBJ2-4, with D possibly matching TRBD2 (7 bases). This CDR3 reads CASSPLAGALTGIQYF. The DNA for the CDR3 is TGTGCCAGCAGTCCCCTTGCGGGGGCCCTCACGGGCATTCAGTACTTC.